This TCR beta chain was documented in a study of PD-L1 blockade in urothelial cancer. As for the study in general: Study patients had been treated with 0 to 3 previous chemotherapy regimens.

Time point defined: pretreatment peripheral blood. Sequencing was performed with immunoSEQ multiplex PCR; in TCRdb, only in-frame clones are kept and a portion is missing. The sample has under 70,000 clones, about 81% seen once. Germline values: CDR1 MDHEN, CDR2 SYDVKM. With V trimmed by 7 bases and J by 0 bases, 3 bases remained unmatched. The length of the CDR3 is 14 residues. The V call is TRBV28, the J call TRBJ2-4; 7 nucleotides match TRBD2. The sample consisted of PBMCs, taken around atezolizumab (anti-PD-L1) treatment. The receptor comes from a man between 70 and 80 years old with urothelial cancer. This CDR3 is CASIPGGAKNIQYF. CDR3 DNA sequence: TGTGCCAGCATCCCGGGGGGAGCCAAAAACATTCAGTACTTC.